This T cell receptor (beta chain) was profiled in a study of CD8 T cells in Susac syndrome. It was with random hexamers that about 0.45 to 1 ug RNA was reverse transcribed. Multiplex immunoSEQ PCR targeted 54 Vbeta and 13 Jbeta TCR beta segments. TCRdb recomputed calls from the immunoSEQ multiplex PCR reads with MiXCR, one row per CDR3 protein. The sample carries about 190,000 distinct CDR3 sequences, 85% to 95% recorded once. TEMRA cells underwent FACS enrichment and CD8+ and CD4+ T cells underwent negative isolation. Germline CDR1 DFQATT, CDR2 SNEGSKA (reference sequence). The V end lost 4 bases, the J end lost 3 bases, and 10 bases lay between the germline ends. This CDR3 spans 12 amino acids.

V usage is TRBV20-1 and J usage is TRBJ2-7; possibly TRBD1 for D (5 bases). The sequenced sample consisted of CD8+ T cells from PBMCs. This TCR was recovered from a human donor with Susac syndrome. The CDR3 protein is CSATTRDYEQYF. For the CDR3, the DNA is TGCAGTGCTACCACCAGGGACTACGAGCAGTACTTC.